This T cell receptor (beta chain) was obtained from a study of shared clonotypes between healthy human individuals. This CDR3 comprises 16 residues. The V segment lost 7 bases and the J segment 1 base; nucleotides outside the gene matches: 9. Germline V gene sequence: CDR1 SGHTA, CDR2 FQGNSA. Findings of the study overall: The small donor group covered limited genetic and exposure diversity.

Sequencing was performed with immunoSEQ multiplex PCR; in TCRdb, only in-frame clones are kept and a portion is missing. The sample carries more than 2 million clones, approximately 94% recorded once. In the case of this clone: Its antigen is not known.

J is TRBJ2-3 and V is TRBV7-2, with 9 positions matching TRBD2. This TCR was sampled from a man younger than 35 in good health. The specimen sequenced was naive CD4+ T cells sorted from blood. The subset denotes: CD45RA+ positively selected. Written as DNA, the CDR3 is TGTGCCAGCAACCAAGGGGAGCGGGGGGGCACAGATACGCAGTATTTT. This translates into CASNQGERGGTDTQYF.